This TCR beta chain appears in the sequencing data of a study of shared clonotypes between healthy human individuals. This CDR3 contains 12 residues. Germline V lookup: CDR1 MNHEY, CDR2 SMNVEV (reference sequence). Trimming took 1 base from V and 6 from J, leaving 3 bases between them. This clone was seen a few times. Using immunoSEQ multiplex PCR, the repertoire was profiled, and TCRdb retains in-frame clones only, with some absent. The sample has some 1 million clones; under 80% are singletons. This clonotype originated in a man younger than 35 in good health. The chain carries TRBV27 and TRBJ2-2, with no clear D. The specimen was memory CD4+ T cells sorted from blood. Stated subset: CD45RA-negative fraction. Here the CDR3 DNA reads TGTGCCAGCAGTTTATTTGCCGGGGAGCTGTTTTTT. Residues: CASSLFAGELFF.